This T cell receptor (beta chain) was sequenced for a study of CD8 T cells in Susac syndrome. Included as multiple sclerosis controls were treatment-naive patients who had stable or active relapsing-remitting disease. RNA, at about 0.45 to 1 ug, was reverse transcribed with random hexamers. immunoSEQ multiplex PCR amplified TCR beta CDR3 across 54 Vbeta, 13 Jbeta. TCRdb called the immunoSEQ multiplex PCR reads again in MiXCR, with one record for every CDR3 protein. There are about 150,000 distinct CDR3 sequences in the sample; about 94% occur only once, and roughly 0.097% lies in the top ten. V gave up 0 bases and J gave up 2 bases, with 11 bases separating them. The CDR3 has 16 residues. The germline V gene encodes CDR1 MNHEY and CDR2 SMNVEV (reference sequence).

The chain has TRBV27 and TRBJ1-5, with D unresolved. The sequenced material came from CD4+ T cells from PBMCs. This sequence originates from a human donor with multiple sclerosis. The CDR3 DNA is TGTGCCAGCAGTTTATCGGGTGTTCAGGGCAATCAGCCCCAGCATTTT. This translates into CASSLSGVQGNQPQHF.